Following are 3 T cell receptor beta chains from one sample sequenced in a study of blood T cells in healthy people across ages. Sample-barcoded 5' priming and a J-beta primer mix drove a second PCR of roughly 7 to 11 cycles. Each CDR3 protein is one row after TCRdb ran MiXCR on the 5' RACE reads. The table has fewer than 1,000,000 distinct CDR3 sequences, approximately 48% seen once. The material sequenced was blood. Receptors originate from a man aged 55 to 69 in good health.

The chain joins TRBV6-2 or TRBV6-3 to TRBJ1-1; D perhaps matches TRBD1 (5 bases). CDR1 is MNHEY, CDR2 SVGEGT, per germline. Deletions cut 7 bases from V and 0 bases from J, with 9 bases between. This CDR3 is built from 13 residues. As DNA, the CDR3 is TGTGCCAGCATGGGGCACTTGAACACTGAAGCTTTCTTT. This encodes CASMGHLNTEAFF.

This clonotype showed up many times. The chain employs TRBV29-1 and TRBJ2-6, with TRBD1 as a possible D gene (6 bases). The CDR3 runs 13 residues. Germline values: CDR1 SQVTM, CDR2 ANQGSEA. Trimming removed 5 bases from V and 4 bases from J, with 9 bases in between. Written as DNA, the CDR3 is TGCAGCGTTACAGGGTCCGGGGCCAACGTCCTGACTTTC. Its translation: CSVTGSGANVLTF.

The sample holds a few counts of this clonotype. The chain uses TRBV2 and TRBJ2-3; D might be TRBD1 (5 bases). V lost 6 bases and J 2 bases, leaving 15 bases between the germline ends. Germline V gene lookup returns CDR1 SNHLY and CDR2 FYNNEI. This CDR3 spans 15 amino acids. DNA of the CDR3: TGTGCCAGCAGCCCTCAGGGCGTTCTCACAGATACGCAGTATTTT. This encodes CASSPQGVLTDTQYF. The whole variable domain, filled in from reference TRBV2 and TRBJ2-3, reads EPEVTQTPSHQVTQMGQEVILRCVPISNHLYFYWYRQILGQKVEFLVSFYNNEISEKSEIFDDQFSVERPDGSNFTLKIRSTKLEDSAMYFCASSPQGVLTDTQYFGPGTRLTVL.